The 28 T cell receptor beta chains below come from one sample, sequenced in a study of monozygotic twins with inflammatory bowel disease. One entry per CDR3 protein, without DNA, is what TCRdb gives after re-calling the 5' RACE reads. Its table records some 150,000 distinct CDR3 sequences. Sequencing was performed on blood. The source is a human donor with ulcerative colitis or Crohn's disease, or a healthy co-twin of an affected twin (not recorded which).

This chain connects TRBV6-1 to TRBJ2-7. CDR3 size: 12 residues. Germline V gene data show CDR1 as MNHNS and CDR2 as SASEGT. CDR3 sequence reads: CASSDSGSEQYF.

The chain uses TRBV5-1 and TRBJ2-3; without DNA, the TCRdb call of TRBD1 cannot be checked. Per the germline V gene, CDR1 is SGHRS and CDR2 is YFSETQ. The CDR3 length is 19 residues. Here the CDR3 reads CASSLPGQGSSGSSDTQYF. Supplemented by reference TRBV5-1 and TRBJ2-3, the full variable domain reads KAGVTQTPRYLIKTRGQQVTLSCSPISGHRSVSWYQQTPGQGLQFLFEYFSETQRNKGNFPGRFSGRQFSNSRSEMNVSTLELGDSALYLCASSLPGQGSSGSSDTQYFGPGTRLTVL.

The chain recombines TRBV20-1 with TRBJ2-7. Germline V gene data show CDR1 as DFQATT and CDR2 as SNEGSKA (reference sequence). This CDR3 is 12 amino acids long. CDR3 amino acids: CSARKDGYEQYF.

The chain employs TRBV7-9 and TRBJ1-2. The CDR3 covers 14 residues. CDR1 and CDR2 from the germline V gene are SEHNR and FQNEAQ (reference sequence). CDR3 sequence: CASSLARSNYGYTF.

The rearrangement joins TRBV7-2 to TRBJ2-7; TCRdb reports TRBD2, a call that lacks DNA to check it against. Germline V CDR1 and CDR2: SGHTA, FQGNSA. This CDR3 comprises 15 residues. The CDR3 is CASSPSTGLLYEQYF.

The chain combines TRBV7-2 with TRBJ2-4; TCRdb picks TRBD1, but there is no DNA to check that call. The CDR3 runs to 17 residues. Germline V gene data show CDR1 as SGHTA and CDR2 as FQGNSA. The CDR3 region is CASTSTGGGLAKNIQYF.

The J gene is TRBJ1-5, the V gene TRBV28; the D gene TCRdb calls, TRBD1, cannot be checked with no DNA. The CDR3 spans 13 residues. Germline values: CDR1 MDHEN, CDR2 SYDVKM. This CDR3 reads CASTETGDQPQHF.

V and J are TRBV4-2 and TRBJ2-1; without DNA, the TCRdb call of TRBD2 cannot be checked. This CDR3 is 19 amino acids long. Germline lookup yields CDR1 LGHNA and CDR2 YNFKEQ. The chain's CDR3 is CASSPLGLAGGPSYNEQFF.

The chain has TRBV7-2 and TRBJ2-3; TCRdb picks TRBD2, but there is no DNA to check that call. This CDR3 region has 17 residues. CDR1 and CDR2 from the germline V gene are SGHTA and FQGNSA. The chain's CDR3 is CASSSGLAGAFTDTQYF.

The chain joins TRBV7-2 to TRBJ2-7. Germline-derived CDR1 and CDR2 are SGHTA and FQGNSA. This CDR3 has 14 residues. The CDR3 loop is CASSLARSSYEQYF.

CDR3 loop: CASSLATSDQETQYF. This chain links TRBV7-2 with TRBJ2-5. Germline lookup yields CDR1 SGHTA and CDR2 FQGNSA. This CDR3 comprises 15 residues.

The chain has TRBV7-3 and TRBJ2-7; TCRdb's assignment of TRBD2 cannot be checked, as there is no DNA. Germline V gene lookup returns CDR1 SGHTA and CDR2 FQGTGA. The CDR3 is 15 residues long. The CDR3: CASSPVGTSMNEQYF.

This chain connects TRBV7-2 to TRBJ1-2; TCRdb outputs TRBD1, but without DNA this stays unchecked. The CDR3 runs 15 residues. Germline CDR1 is SGHTA and CDR2 is FQGNSA. CDR3 loop: CASSEHRGGTDGYTF.

The V and J genes are TRBV2 and TRBJ2-1. There are 15 residues in the CDR3. Germline assignment: CDR1 SNHLY and CDR2 FYNNEI. CDR3 residues: CASSGSDSSYNEQFF.

The gene calls are TRBV20-1 and TRBJ2-1; lacking DNA, the TRBD1 call made by TCRdb goes unchecked. The CDR3 runs to 16 residues. CDR1 is DFQATT and CDR2 is SNEGSKA in the germline V gene (reference sequence). The CDR3: CSARSTSQGAYNEQFF.

The gene calls are TRBV27 and TRBJ2-1. The CDR3 is 12 residues long. Germline values: CDR1 MNHEY, CDR2 SMNVEV (reference sequence). The CDR3 sequence: CASRADGDEQFF.

The chain is built from TRBV5-4 and TRBJ2-2; TCRdb's D call, TRBD1, is unchecked because there is no DNA. The CDR3 contains 14 residues. Looked up from germline, CDR1 is SGHNT and CDR2 is YYREEE (reference sequence). This CDR3 is CASSRGAATGELFF.

CDR3 loop: CASRAGGYTGELFF. This sequence joins TRBV27 and TRBJ2-2; TCRdb's D call, TRBD2, is unchecked because there is no DNA. The germline V gene encodes CDR1 MNHEY and CDR2 SMNVEV (reference sequence). The CDR3 is made up of 14 amino acids.

The V and J genes are TRBV4-2 and TRBJ2-2. The CDR3 extends over 16 amino acids. Germline CDR1 and CDR2: LGHNA and YNFKEQ. This CDR3 is CASSQDLRGNTGELFF.

V usage is TRBV9 and J usage is TRBJ2-1; with no DNA, the TCRdb D assignment of TRBD2 cannot be verified. In germline, CDR1 is SGDLS, CDR2 YYNGEE. This CDR3 has 14 amino acids. CDR3 amino acids: CASSIGSHANEQFF.

This chain uses TRBV20-1 with TRBJ2-1. CDR1 and CDR2 from the germline V gene are DFQATT and SNEGSKA (reference sequence). The CDR3 covers 13 residues. CDR3 sequence reads: CSARASANNEQFF.

Here the CDR3 reads CASSHGWNQPQHF. The chain combines TRBV4-1 with TRBJ1-5. Germline V lookup: CDR1 MGHRA, CDR2 YSYEKL. The CDR3 consists of 13 residues.

CDR3 amino acids: CSARVGGRASYEQYF. The chain has TRBV20-1 and TRBJ2-7. The CDR3 totals 15 residues. Germline CDR1 is DFQATT and CDR2 is SNEGSKA (reference sequence).

This CDR3 is CASSLLRQPQHF. V gene TRBV11-3 combines with J gene TRBJ1-5. Germline loops: CDR1 SGHNT, CDR2 YENEEA. This CDR3 has 12 residues.

V usage is TRBV13 and J usage is TRBJ2-7; lacking DNA, the TRBD1 call made by TCRdb goes unchecked. The CDR3 is 15 residues long. Germline CDR1 is PRHDT and CDR2 is FYEKMQ (reference sequence). CDR3 amino acids: CASSEGRTGAYEQYF.

The CDR3 here is CASSIDRSGDTQYF. The V call is TRBV9, the J call TRBJ2-3. CDR3 length: 14 amino acids. Germline CDR1 reads SGDLS; CDR2 reads YYNGEE.

The rearrangement joins TRBV2 to TRBJ2-1. CDR3 length equals 15 residues. The germline V gene has CDR1 SNHLY and CDR2 FYNNEI. Here the CDR3 reads CASSEQGDSYNEQFF.

V is TRBV4-1 and J is TRBJ1-1. Germline values: CDR1 MGHRA, CDR2 YSYEKL. CDR3 length: 15 amino acids. The CDR3 sequence: CASSQGVNRNTEAFF.